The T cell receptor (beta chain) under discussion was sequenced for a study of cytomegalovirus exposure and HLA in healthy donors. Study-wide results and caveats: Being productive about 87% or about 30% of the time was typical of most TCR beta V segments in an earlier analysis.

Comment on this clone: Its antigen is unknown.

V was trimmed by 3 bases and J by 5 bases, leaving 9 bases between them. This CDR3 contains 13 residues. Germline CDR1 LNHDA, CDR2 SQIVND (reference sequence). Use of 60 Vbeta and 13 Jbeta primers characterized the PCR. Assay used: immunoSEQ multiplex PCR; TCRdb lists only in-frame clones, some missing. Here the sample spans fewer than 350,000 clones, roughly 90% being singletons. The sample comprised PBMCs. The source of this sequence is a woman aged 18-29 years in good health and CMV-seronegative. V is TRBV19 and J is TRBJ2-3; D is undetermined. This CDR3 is CASSIQLIDTQYF. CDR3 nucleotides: TGTGCCAGTAGTATCCAGTTGATAGATACGCAGTATTTT.